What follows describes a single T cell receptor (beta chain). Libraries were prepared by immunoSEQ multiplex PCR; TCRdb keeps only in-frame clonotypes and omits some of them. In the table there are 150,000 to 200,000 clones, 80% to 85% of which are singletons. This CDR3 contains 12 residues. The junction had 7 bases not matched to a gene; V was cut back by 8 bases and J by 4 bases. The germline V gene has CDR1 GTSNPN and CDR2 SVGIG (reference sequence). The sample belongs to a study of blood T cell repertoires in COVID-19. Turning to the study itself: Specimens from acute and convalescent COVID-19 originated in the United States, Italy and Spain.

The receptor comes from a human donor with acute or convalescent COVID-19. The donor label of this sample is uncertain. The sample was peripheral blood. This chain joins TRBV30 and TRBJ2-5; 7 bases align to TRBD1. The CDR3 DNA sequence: TGTGCCGCAACAGGGGACCCAGAGACCCAGTACTTC. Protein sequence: CAATGDPETQYF.